One T cell receptor (beta chain) is described in this entry. The antigen is unknown. A junction boundary mismatches the germline segment, possibly from a read error. The sample comes from a study of identical twins. Template switching introduced a universal primer site, and the cDNA bore unique molecular identifiers. TCRdb re-derived calls from the 5' RACE reads in MiXCR, one entry per CDR3 protein. The sample lists 410,000 or so distinct CDR3 sequences; approximately 18% were seen once. Study-wide results and caveats: Insertions were reduced in abundant cord blood beta clonotypes but not in memory repertoires. Excess twin sharing in beta out-of-frame sequences was weaker.

Sequencing was performed on naive T cells sorted from blood. The source of this sequence is a man aged 50 or older in good health.

The CDR3 here is CASSLDGQAHGYTF. The CDR3 coding sequence is TGTGCCAGCAGCTTAGACGGGCAAGCGCATGGCTACACCTTC. The gene calls are TRBV12-3 or TRBV12-4 and TRBJ1-2; D is unresolved. The CDR3 sequence is 14 residues long.